This entry describes one T cell receptor beta chain. The antigen is not known. Profiled with immunoSEQ multiplex PCR; TCRdb holds only in-frame clones, not every one. Among about 2,300 clones, about 90% were seen once, and the ten largest hold 21%. This sample was included in a study of memory CD8 T cells in hepatitis C reinfection. Overall study: HCV reinfection: RNA-positive following two negative tests at least 60 days apart. Study results and caveats: With about 5 donors, public clonotype conclusions could not be definitive.

CDR3 length: 16 amino acids. Trimming removed 5 bases from V and 8 bases from J; junction bases left unmatched: 15. CDR1 is SEHNR, CDR2 FQNEAQ, per germline (reference sequence). Indicated time point: peak reinfection, 3 to 8 weeks after reinfection detection. TCR sequencing was done directly ex vivo on sorted cells, without expansion in vitro. People who inject drugs from Montreal's HEPCO study were the donors. Control naive CD8 T cells came from two donors at all three reinfection time points. The origin of this receptor is a man between 45 and 60 years old with hepatitis C virus infection. The sample consisted of naive CD8+ T cells sorted from blood. The chain employs TRBV7-9 and TRBJ1-2; 9 bases line up with TRBD1. CDR3 in DNA: TGTGCCAGCAGCCTCGAATGGGACAGGGCGGAGAAAGGCTACACCTTC. Translation gives CASSLEWDRAEKGYTF.